Below, 13 T cell receptor beta chains from the same sample are listed, as sequenced in a study of CD8 T cells in ankylosing spondylitis. These receptors lack a known antigen. MiXCR, applied by TCRdb to the 5' RACE reads, yields one record per CDR3 protein. The sample consists of some 840,000 distinct CDR3 sequences, approximately 10% of them appearing once. General observations from the study: Seemingly distinctive of ankylosing spondylitis blood was a TCR beta motif formed by eight highly homologous variants.

Sequencing was carried out using blood, either unsorted or a sorted T cell fraction (not recorded which). The receptors here all came from a male donor with ankylosing spondylitis.

V gene TRBV5-1 combines with J gene TRBJ2-1, with D unclear. Germline loops: CDR1 SGHRS, CDR2 YFSETQ. V lost 0 bases, J lost 4 bases, and 11 bases lay in between. This CDR3 is built from 15 residues. DNA for the CDR3: TGCGCCAGCAGCTTGGAGAGGCCGGATTACAATGAGCAGTTCTTC. Encoded protein: CASSLERPDYNEQFF.

This clonotype was detected a few times. The V and J genes are TRBV10-3 and TRBJ2-1, with TRBD2 matching 11 bases. This CDR3 comprises 14 residues. Unmatched junction bases numbered 9, after V lost 10 bases and J lost 7 bases. Per germline, CDR1 ENHRY and CDR2 SYGVKD. In DNA form, the CDR3 reads TGTGCCACGTCCGGGACTAGCGGTGAGAATGAGCAGTTCTTC. Its translation is CATSGTSGENEQFF.

The chain couples TRBV15 to TRBJ1-4; the match to TRBD1 covers 8 bases. Germline CDR1 and CDR2: LNHNV and YYDKDF (reference sequence). J gave up 5 bases and V 5 bases, and 10 bases lay outside the gene matches. The CDR3 length is 16 residues. CDR3 protein: CATSVGAGTGNEKLFF. The CDR3 bases are TGTGCCACCAGCGTTGGAGCCGGGACAGGAAATGAAAAACTGTTTTTT.

This clonotype occurred a few times. The rearrangement joins TRBV7-2 to TRBJ2-5; tentative D call: TRBD2 (6 bases). This CDR3 spans 14 amino acids. Germline CDR1 reads SGHTA; CDR2 reads FQGNSA. V was pared by 3 bases and J by 5 bases, with 13 bases between. In DNA form, the CDR3 reads TGTGCCAGCAGCTTGCCGGGAGTATGGGAGACCCAGTACTTC. Its translation is CASSLPGVWETQYF.

The V call is TRBV6-2 or TRBV6-3, the J call TRBJ2-5, with D uncertain. The CDR3 is 14 residues long. CDR1 is MNHEY and CDR2 is SVGEGT in the germline V gene. Deletions cut 2 bases from V and 5 bases from J, with 12 bases between. DNA of the CDR3: TGTGCCAGCAGTTACCCCACCGGAGTGGAGACCCAGTACTTC. Amino acids: CASSYPTGVETQYF.

This clonotype was recorded at least ten times. This sequence joins TRBV29-1 and TRBJ2-7, with D perhaps matching TRBD1 (5 bases). The CDR3 runs to 13 residues. V lost 7 bases and J 6 bases, leaving 19 bases between the germline ends. From germline, CDR1 is SQVTM and CDR2 ANQGSEA. The CDR3 loop reads CSANRPGSLEQYF. In nucleotides, the CDR3 is TGCAGCGCCAACCGTCCAGGGTCGCTCGAGCAGTACTTC.

This clonotype was seen many times. V and J are TRBV7-2 and TRBJ2-3; D not certain. The V gene's germline CDR1 is SGHTA and CDR2 FQGNSA. CDR3 size: 14 residues. The ends were cut back, 5 bases at V and 2 bases at J, with 11 bases in the middle. The CDR3 DNA reads TGTGCCAGCAGCCTCCGGGCCAACACAGATACGCAGTATTTT. It specifies CASSLRANTDTQYF. Full variable domain (outside the CDR3, taken from reference TRBV7-2 and TRBJ2-3): GAGVSQSPSNKVTEKGKDVELRCDPISGHTALYWYRQSLGQGLEFLIYFQGNSAPDKSGLPSDRFSAERTGGSVSTLTIQRTQQEDSAVYLCASSLRANTDTQYFGPGTRLTVL.

Only a few counts were recorded for this clonotype. The CDR3 sequence: CASSQVLFGSEQYF. CDR3 sequence (DNA): TGCGCCAGCAGCCAAGTGTTATTCGGTTCCGAGCAGTACTTC. J is TRBJ2-7 and V is TRBV4-1; D ambiguous. Germline-derived CDR1 and CDR2 are MGHRA and YSYEKL. V lost 1 base and J 6 bases, leaving 13 bases between the germline ends. The CDR3 length is 14 residues.

This clonotype was observed a few times. The rearrangement joins TRBV24-1 to TRBJ2-2; D uncertain. Looked up from germline, CDR1 is KGHDR and CDR2 is SFDVKD. V was pared by 10 bases and J by 3 bases, with 14 bases between. The CDR3 is made up of 14 amino acids. The CDR3 DNA follows: TGTGCCACTCGTAACCGTGGGGACACCGGGGAGCTGTTTTTT. Translated: CATRNRGDTGELFF.

This clonotype was detected a few times. The rearrangement joins TRBV4-1 to TRBJ2-1, with D tentatively TRBD2 (6 bases). Trimming took off 0 bases at V and 13 bases at J, with 7 bases between the two ends. The CDR3 length is 11 residues. CDR1 is MGHRA and CDR2 is YSYEKL in the germline V gene. The CDR3 spells CASSQEGGQFF. The CDR3 DNA sequence: TGCGCCAGCAGCCAAGAGGGAGGACAGTTCTTC.

This clonotype was counted many times. The rearrangement uses TRBV25-1 and TRBJ1-6; D is undetermined. This CDR3 contains 12 residues. V was shortened by 2 bases and J by 7 bases, with 3 bases between the two germline ends. Germline V lookup: CDR1 MGHDK, CDR2 SYGVNS. CDR3 sequence reads: CASSEGNSPLHF. The CDR3 coding sequence is TGTGCCAGCAGTGAAGGGAATTCACCCCTCCACTTT.

This clonotype has more than one count but fewer than ten. The chain carries TRBV6-1 and TRBJ1-6; 9 bases fit TRBD1. The length of the CDR3 is 15 residues. Germline CDR1 MNHNS, CDR2 SASEGT. With V trimmed by 6 bases and J by 9 bases, 9 bases remained unmatched. The CDR3 DNA reads TGTGCCAGCAGGGCTTGGGGACAGGGAACTTCACCCCTCCACTTT. Residues: CASRAWGQGTSPLHF.

The chain employs TRBV28 and TRBJ2-7; 8 bases fit TRBD2. This CDR3 is built from 14 residues. Germline V gene lookup returns CDR1 MDHEN and CDR2 SYDVKM. The V and J ends lost 5 bases and 6 bases, in that order; junction bases with no gene match: 9. CDR3 DNA: TGTGCCAGCAGTAGCGGGGGTGACTCCCTCGAGCAGTACTTC. This codes for CASSSGGDSLEQYF.